These T cell receptor beta chains were read from a single sample in a study of PD-1 blockade in classical Hodgkin lymphoma. Using immunoSEQ multiplex PCR, the repertoire was profiled, and TCRdb retains in-frame clones only, with some absent. The sample contains some 62,000 clones, roughly 88% of which appear only once. The sequencing here drew on peripheral blood mononuclear cells (PBMCs), taken at baseline. The origin of the receptors is a human donor with classical Hodgkin lymphoma. The CDR3 runs from the conserved cysteine through the conserved F or W. Each record gives: clone size, V gene, J gene, D gene, CDR3 protein, CDR3 DNA. The D gene is left open where the match is weak. Clone size is given for some rows only: seen once, a few or many times, or a class if the clone is expanded.

clone_size: .; v_call: TRBV4-2; j_call: TRBJ1-1; d_call: .; cdr3_aa: CASRERRGRGTEAFF; cdr3_nt: TGTGCCAGCAGAGAACGACGGGGCAGAGGTACTGAAGCTTTCTTT
clone_size: .; v_call: TRBV7-9; j_call: TRBJ2-2; d_call: .; cdr3_aa: CASSSTYQITGELFF; cdr3_nt: TGTGCCAGCAGCTCCACCTATCAGATAACCGGGGAGCTGTTTTTT
clone_size: few; v_call: TRBV7-6; j_call: TRBJ2-7; d_call: .; cdr3_aa: CASSLDPGQSYEQYF; cdr3_nt: TGTGCCAGCAGCTTAGACCCCGGACAGTCCTACGAGCAGTACTTC
clone_size: .; v_call: TRBV7-3; j_call: TRBJ2-7; d_call: .; cdr3_aa: CASSLKGGGLYEQYF; cdr3_nt: TGTGCCAGCAGCTTAAAGGGAGGGGGCCTATACGAGCAGTACTTC
clone_size: .; v_call: TRBV10-1; j_call: TRBJ2-3; d_call: .; cdr3_aa: CASSEGYLPDTQYF; cdr3_nt: TGCGCCAGCAGTGAAGGCTACCTTCCCGATACGCAGTATTTT
clone_size: .; v_call: TRBV7-6; j_call: TRBJ2-5; d_call: .; cdr3_aa: CASSFIGAGTIETQYF; cdr3_nt: TGTGCCAGCAGCTTCATCGGGGCTGGAACTATCGAGACCCAGTACTTC
clone_size: .; v_call: TRBV11-1; j_call: TRBJ2-7; d_call: .; cdr3_aa: CASSSIAYEQYF; cdr3_nt: TGTGCCAGCAGCTCTATAGCTTACGAGCAGTACTTC
clone_size: few; v_call: TRBV28; j_call: TRBJ1-5; d_call: .; cdr3_aa: CASRPGVTNQPQHF; cdr3_nt: TGTGCCAGCAGGCCCGGGGTCACGAATCAGCCCCAGCATTTT
clone_size: .; v_call: TRBV27; j_call: TRBJ2-7; d_call: TRBD1; cdr3_aa: CASSLGTGAYEQYF; cdr3_nt: TGTGCCAGCAGTTTAGGGACAGGGGCGTACGAGCAGTACTTC
clone_size: many; v_call: TRBV6-5; j_call: TRBJ2-7; d_call: TRBD1; cdr3_aa: CASMDRGNYEQYF; cdr3_nt: TGTGCCAGTATGGACAGGGGTAACTACGAGCAGTACTTC
clone_size: .; v_call: TRBV4-2; j_call: TRBJ1-1; d_call: .; cdr3_aa: CASTQGQGPMNTEAFF; cdr3_nt: TGTGCCAGCACTCAGGGCCAGGGACCCATGAACACTGAAGCTTTCTTT
clone_size: few; v_call: TRBV9; j_call: TRBJ1-3; d_call: .; cdr3_aa: CASSVGAGVSGNTIYF; cdr3_nt: TGTGCCAGCAGCGTAGGGGCAGGGGTCTCTGGAAACACCATATATTTT
clone_size: .; v_call: TRBV5-1; j_call: TRBJ1-1; d_call: .; cdr3_aa: CASSLGVTEAFF; cdr3_nt: TGCGCCAGCAGCTTAGGAGTCACTGAAGCTTTCTTT
clone_size: .; v_call: TRBV28; j_call: TRBJ2-1; d_call: TRBD1; cdr3_aa: CASTLEGAYNEQFF; cdr3_nt: TGTGCCAGCACCCTCGAGGGGGCGTACAATGAGCAGTTCTTC
clone_size: .; v_call: TRBV6-5; j_call: TRBJ1-2; d_call: .; cdr3_aa: CASSPRVGKGYGYTF; cdr3_nt: TGTGCCAGCAGTCCCCGGGTAGGGAAGGGGTATGGCTACACCTTC
clone_size: .; v_call: TRBV10-3; j_call: TRBJ1-1; d_call: TRBD1; cdr3_aa: CAARQGLNTEAFF; cdr3_nt: TGTGCCGCCCGACAGGGCTTGAACACTGAAGCTTTCTTT
clone_size: .; v_call: TRBV6-1; j_call: TRBJ1-5; d_call: .; cdr3_aa: CASGTFGSNQPQHF; cdr3_nt: TGTGCCAGTGGTACCTTCGGGAGCAATCAGCCCCAGCATTTT
clone_size: .; v_call: TRBV13; j_call: TRBJ2-3; d_call: TRBD1; cdr3_aa: CASSLLFWGQAITDTQYF; cdr3_nt: TGTGCCAGCAGCTTACTATTTTGGGGACAGGCGATCACAGATACGCAGTATTTT
clone_size: .; v_call: TRBV28; j_call: TRBJ1-4; d_call: .; cdr3_aa: CASSLAGNNEKLFF; cdr3_nt: TGTGCCAGCAGTTTGGCCGGAAATAATGAAAAACTGTTTTTT
clone_size: .; v_call: TRBV2; j_call: TRBJ1-6; d_call: TRBD1; cdr3_aa: CASSGDSLFPPLHF; cdr3_nt: TGTGCCAGCAGTGGGGACAGCTTGTTTCCACCCCTCCACTTT
clone_size: .; v_call: TRBV10-3; j_call: TRBJ2-3; d_call: .; cdr3_aa: CATRFTLLTDTQYF; cdr3_nt: TGTGCCACCAGATTTACTCTTTTGACAGATACGCAGTATTTT
clone_size: .; v_call: TRBV28; j_call: TRBJ1-6; d_call: .; cdr3_aa: CASSFQGLRGSPLHF; cdr3_nt: TGTGCCAGCAGTTTTCAGGGGTTAAGAGGCTCACCCCTCCACTTT
clone_size: .; v_call: TRBV7-9; j_call: TRBJ2-6; d_call: .; cdr3_aa: CASREGAGANVLTF; cdr3_nt: TGTGCCAGCAGGGAGGGAGCTGGGGCCAACGTCCTGACTTTC
clone_size: .; v_call: TRBV2; j_call: TRBJ1-2; d_call: .; cdr3_aa: CASKPDRGTSRGYTF; cdr3_nt: TGTGCCAGCAAACCGGACAGAGGGACGTCTAGGGGCTACACCTTC
clone_size: .; v_call: TRBV5-1; j_call: TRBJ2-3; d_call: .; cdr3_aa: CASSSGGGTLSTDTQYF; cdr3_nt: TGCGCCAGCAGTTCCGGTGGGGGGACACTTAGCACAGATACGCAGTATTTT
clone_size: .; v_call: TRBV7-9; j_call: TRBJ1-3; d_call: .; cdr3_aa: CASSLADSEYSGNTIYF; cdr3_nt: TGTGCCAGCAGCTTAGCGGACAGCGAGTACTCTGGAAACACCATATATTTT
clone_size: .; v_call: TRBV27; j_call: TRBJ1-1; d_call: .; cdr3_aa: CASSDRFSVGAEAFF; cdr3_nt: TGTGCCAGCAGTGACAGATTCAGCGTGGGGGCTGAAGCTTTCTTT
clone_size: .; v_call: TRBV10-3; j_call: TRBJ2-3; d_call: .; cdr3_aa: CAISESTGASGSDTQYF; cdr3_nt: TGTGCCATCAGTGAGTCCACGGGGGCAAGCGGGTCAGATACGCAGTATTTT
clone_size: once; v_call: TRBV7-8; j_call: TRBJ2-2; d_call: .; cdr3_aa: CASTPRKGVRLNTGELFF; cdr3_nt: TGTGCCAGCACCCCAAGGAAAGGGGTTAGGCTAAACACCGGGGAGCTGTTTTTT
clone_size: .; v_call: TRBV28; j_call: TRBJ2-7; d_call: TRBD1; cdr3_aa: CASSLIRQGWYEQYF; cdr3_nt: TGTGCCAGCAGTTTGATTAGACAGGGTTGGTACGAGCAGTACTTC
clone_size: few; v_call: TRBV7-9; j_call: TRBJ1-5; d_call: .; cdr3_aa: CASSLDRVPRNQPQHF; cdr3_nt: TGTGCCAGCAGCTTAGACAGGGTTCCCCGCAATCAGCCCCAGCATTTT
clone_size: .; v_call: TRBV15; j_call: TRBJ2-2; d_call: .; cdr3_aa: CATSSPRLNTGELFF; cdr3_nt: TGTGCCACCAGCAGTCCTCGGTTGAACACCGGGGAGCTGTTTTTT
clone_size: medium-sized; v_call: TRBV27; j_call: TRBJ1-6; d_call: .; cdr3_aa: CASSSPGNSPLHF; cdr3_nt: TGTGCCAGCAGTTCCCCAGGGAACTCACCCCTCCACTTT
clone_size: .; v_call: TRBV9; j_call: TRBJ2-7; d_call: TRBD2; cdr3_aa: CASSPTSGRTYEQYF; cdr3_nt: TGTGCCAGCAGCCCGACTAGCGGGAGGACCTACGAGCAGTACTTC
clone_size: .; v_call: TRBV6-5; j_call: TRBJ2-7; d_call: TRBD1; cdr3_aa: CASSGNRGEQYF; cdr3_nt: TGTGCCAGCAGTGGGAACAGGGGCGAGCAGTACTTC
clone_size: .; v_call: TRBV4-2; j_call: TRBJ2-7; d_call: TRBD2; cdr3_aa: CASSRSVLAATNEQYF; cdr3_nt: TGTGCCAGCAGCCGCTCAGTCCTAGCGGCTACCAACGAGCAGTACTTC
clone_size: .; v_call: TRBV7-9; j_call: TRBJ1-2; d_call: .; cdr3_aa: CASSRANYGYTF; cdr3_nt: TGTGCCAGCAGCCGTGCTAACTATGGCTACACCTTC
clone_size: .; v_call: TRBV30; j_call: TRBJ2-3; d_call: TRBD2; cdr3_aa: CAWRGTSGYTDTQYF; cdr3_nt: TGTGCCTGGAGGGGGACTAGCGGGTACACAGATACGCAGTATTTT
clone_size: .; v_call: TRBV6-6; j_call: TRBJ1-5; d_call: .; cdr3_aa: CASTKQVLNQPQHF; cdr3_nt: TGTGCCAGCACCAAACAGGTACTCAATCAGCCCCAGCATTTT
clone_size: .; v_call: TRBV28; j_call: TRBJ2-7; d_call: .; cdr3_aa: CASSPLGAGSYEQYF; cdr3_nt: TGTGCCAGCAGCCCCCTCGGGGCAGGGAGCTACGAGCAGTACTTC
clone_size: .; v_call: TRBV27; j_call: TRBJ1-1; d_call: .; cdr3_aa: CATKQGLSEAFF; cdr3_nt: TGTGCCACCAAGCAGGGTCTTTCTGAAGCTTTCTTT
clone_size: .; v_call: TRBV30; j_call: TRBJ1-4; d_call: .; cdr3_aa: CAWSVIGPNEKLFF; cdr3_nt: TGTGCCTGGAGTGTAATTGGACCTAATGAAAAACTGTTTTTT
clone_size: few; v_call: TRBV30; j_call: TRBJ1-4; d_call: .; cdr3_aa: CAWSVRGLVEKLFF; cdr3_nt: TGTGCCTGGAGTGTACGTGGGTTGGTGGAAAAACTGTTTTTT
clone_size: .; v_call: TRBV28; j_call: TRBJ1-4; d_call: TRBD1; cdr3_aa: CASTQGQVGPTNEKLFF; cdr3_nt: TGTGCCAGCACCCAAGGACAGGTCGGGCCAACTAATGAAAAACTGTTTTTT
clone_size: .; v_call: TRBV6-1; j_call: TRBJ1-3; d_call: .; cdr3_aa: CASSDDFWSNTIYF; cdr3_nt: TGTGCCAGCAGTGACGATTTCTGGAGCAACACCATATATTTT
clone_size: .; v_call: TRBV6-1; j_call: TRBJ2-7; d_call: .; cdr3_aa: CASTGTWSTYEQYF; cdr3_nt: TGTGCCAGCACTGGGACCTGGAGCACATACGAGCAGTACTTC
clone_size: .; v_call: TRBV14; j_call: TRBJ1-1; d_call: .; cdr3_aa: CASSHGNTNTEAFF; cdr3_nt: TGTGCCAGCAGCCACGGGAATACGAACACTGAAGCTTTCTTT
clone_size: .; v_call: TRBV6-1; j_call: TRBJ1-2; d_call: .; cdr3_aa: CASSERRMYGYTF; cdr3_nt: TGTGCCAGCAGTGAAAGGCGAATGTATGGCTACACCTTC
clone_size: once; v_call: TRBV4-2; j_call: TRBJ2-7; d_call: .; cdr3_aa: CASSQSDRLLTYEQYF; cdr3_nt: TGTGCCAGCAGCCAATCAGACAGGCTGCTCACCTACGAGCAGTACTTC
clone_size: .; v_call: TRBV27; j_call: TRBJ1-5; d_call: TRBD1; cdr3_aa: CAKTDRVPQPQHF; cdr3_nt: TGTGCCAAAACGGACAGGGTACCCCAGCCCCAGCATTTT
clone_size: medium-sized; v_call: TRBV7-8; j_call: TRBJ1-4; d_call: .; cdr3_aa: CASSQNRLGGEKLFF; cdr3_nt: TGTGCCAGCAGCCAGAACAGGTTGGGTGGTGAAAAACTGTTTTTT